These 30 T cell receptor beta chains were all obtained from the same sample, sequenced in a study of glioma-infiltrating T cells. TCR alpha and beta CDR3 regions were amplified from RNA using iRepertoire nested multiplex PCR. In TCRdb, the multiplex PCR reads were re-called with MiXCR into one record per CDR3 protein. This table has approximately 190,000 distinct CDR3 sequences, around 32% appearing once. The specimen sequenced was glioma tissue, nonneoplastic brain tissue, or PBMCs (not recorded which). The receptors here all came from a human donor with low-grade glioma or glioblastoma, undergoing nonglioma brain surgery, or in good health (not recorded which).

The chain carries TRBV30 and TRBJ2-3; D gene ambiguous. Germline V gene lookup returns CDR1 GTSNPN and CDR2 SVGIG (reference sequence). V was cut by 5 bases and J by 5 bases, with 8 bases left in between. The CDR3 contains 11 residues. The CDR3: CAWQQLDTQYF. The CDR3 region has the DNA TGTGCCTGGCAGCAGTTAGATACGCAGTATTTT.

This clonotype was seen many times. The V gene is TRBV7-2, the J gene TRBJ2-3; D uncertain. V dropped 5 bases and J dropped 6 bases, with 15 bases sitting between them. The germline V gene has CDR1 SGHTA and CDR2 FQGNSA. The CDR3 covers 14 residues. CDR3 nucleotide sequence: TGTGCCAGCAGCCTAACCACTGTACTGGATACGCAGTATTTT. Translating gives CASSLTTVLDTQYF.

This clonotype showed up many times. V and J are TRBV7-9 and TRBJ2-3; 9 nucleotides agree with TRBD1. Per the germline V gene, CDR1 is SEHNR and CDR2 is FQNEAQ (reference sequence). The CDR3 runs to 16 residues. J lost 1 base, V lost 4 bases, and 6 bases had no gene match. CDR3 nucleotide sequence: TGTGCCAGCAGCTATTTCCGGACAGGGGGCACAGATACGCAGTATTTT. Amino acids: CASSYFRTGGTDTQYF.

The CDR3 nucleotides read TGTGCCAGCAGTCCCACCGCCGGCACAGTAGGCACAGATACGCAGTATTTT. Translating it yields CASSPTAGTVGTDTQYF. This chain connects TRBV6-1 to TRBJ2-3; the D is unclear. The CDR3 sequence is 17 residues long. Germline V gives CDR1 MNHNS, CDR2 SASEGT. The V gene lost 5 bases and the J gene lost 1 base, with 19 bases spanning the gap.

About this clonotype: A much bigger clone sits one base away, suggesting this may be a read error. The chain links TRBV7-3 to TRBJ2-1; D ambiguous. Germline CDR1 is SGHTA and CDR2 is FQGTGA. Trimming cost V 5 bases and J 0 bases, with 14 bases left between them. The CDR3 covers 16 residues. The CDR3 spells CASSQEQRISYNEQFF. CDR3 DNA: TGTGCCAGCAGCCAGGAACAAAGGATCTCCTACAATGAGCAGTTCTTC.

In its sample, this clonotype was seen many times. The chain recombines TRBV24-1 with TRBJ2-1; no definite D call. V was shortened by 5 bases and J by 3 bases, with 13 bases between the two germline ends. The germline V gene encodes CDR1 KGHDR and CDR2 SFDVKD. The CDR3 loop spans 15 amino acids. The CDR3 coding sequence is TGTGCCACCAGTGGTTCCGGCGACGACTACAATGAGCAGTTCTTC. Translating gives CATSGSGDDYNEQFF.

This chain links TRBV7-2 with TRBJ2-7; no clear D gene. CDR3 length: 15 amino acids. V lost 5 bases and J 3 bases, leaving 17 bases between the germline ends. CDR1 is SGHTA and CDR2 is FQGNSA in the germline V gene. CDR3 DNA: TGTGCCAGCAGCCCGCTATGGGGTACCCTCTACGAGCAGTACTTC. It yields the protein CASSPLWGTLYEQYF.

Worth noting for this clonotype: A much bigger clone sits one base away, suggesting this may be a read error. V usage is TRBV4-1 and J usage is TRBJ1-2; 7 bases are shared with TRBD1. Germline V gene data show CDR1 as MGHRA and CDR2 as YSYEKL. The CDR3 is 15 residues long. The chain's CDR3 is CSSSHPRQGGWGYTF. CDR3 DNA: TGCTCCAGCAGCCACCCTAGACAGGGTGGTTGGGGCTACACCTTC.

This clonotype occurred a few times. The rearrangement links TRBV5-4 to TRBJ2-1; D gene uncertain. The CDR3 is made up of 13 amino acids. The V gene lost 0 bases and the J gene lost 4 bases, with 5 bases spanning the gap. The germline gives CDR1 SGHNT, CDR2 YYREEE (reference sequence). CDR3 sequence reads: CASSLVGYNEQFF. CDR3 nucleotides: TGTGCCAGCAGCTTGGTGGGTTACAATGAGCAGTTCTTC.

This clonotype was observed once. The gene calls are TRBV27 and TRBJ2-1; 9 bases line up with TRBD2. This CDR3 comprises 14 residues. The germline V gene has CDR1 MNHEY and CDR2 SMNVEV (reference sequence). Trimming took 5 bases from V and 7 from J; bases not matched to a gene: 6. Here the CDR3 reads CASSHSGSWNEQFF. The CDR3 bases are TGTGCCAGCAGTCATAGCGGGAGTTGGAATGAGCAGTTCTTC.

At least ten counts were recorded for this clonotype. This chain uses TRBV15 with TRBJ2-1; D gene unclear. Trimming left V 0 bases short and J 7 bases short, with 7 bases between. The CDR3 is made up of 13 amino acids. Germline V CDR1 and CDR2: LNHNV, YYDKDF (reference sequence). The CDR3 is CATSRDARNEQFF. The CDR3 coding sequence is TGTGCCACCAGCAGAGATGCTAGAAATGAGCAGTTCTTC. The full variable domain, its missing parts supplied by reference TRBV15 and TRBJ2-1, is DAMVIQNPRYQVTQFGKPVTLSCSQTLNHNVMYWYQQKSSQAPKLLFHYYDKDFNNEADTPDNFQSRRPNTSFCFLDIRSPGLGDTAMYLCATSRDARNEQFFGPGTRLTVL.

The chain is built from TRBV12-3 or TRBV12-4 and TRBJ2-1; 10 nucleotides align to TRBD2. J was trimmed by 4 bases and V by 4 bases; bases with no gene match: 7. The CDR3 spans 16 residues. The CDR3 loop is CASSSQAGGLYNEQFF. The CDR3 DNA follows: TGTGCCAGCAGTTCACAAGCGGGAGGGCTGTACAATGAGCAGTTCTTC.

In its sample, this clonotype was seen many times. V usage is TRBV6-1 and J usage is TRBJ2-1; D uncertain. This CDR3 contains 16 residues. Trimming took off 5 bases at V and 8 bases at J, with 22 bases between the two ends. The germline gives CDR1 MNHNS, CDR2 SASEGT. CDR3 sequence: CASSFLTQGPDDEQFF. CDR3 coding DNA: TGTGCCAGCAGTTTCCTGACCCAAGGACCAGACGATGAGCAGTTCTTC.

The rearrangement joins TRBV7-8 to TRBJ2-7, with 7 positions matching TRBD2. This CDR3 contains 14 residues. Trimming at V came to 9 bases and at J to 6 bases, leaving 14 bases not matched to a gene. CDR1 and CDR2 from the germline V gene are SGHVS and FQNEAQ. CDR3 DNA: TGTGCCAGTAGCGAAATAACGGGAGGCCCCGAGCAGTACTTC. Its protein is CASSEITGGPEQYF.

Of note for this clonotype: The junction does not match germline at one end; this may be a read error. The rearrangement uses TRBV4-1 and TRBJ2-5; either TRBD1 or TRBD2 may supply D (7 bases each). The CDR3 loop spans 14 amino acids. Germline loops: CDR1 MGHRA, CDR2 YSYEKL. Here the CDR3 DNA reads TGCGCCAGCAGCCATACCGCAGGGGGGGAGACCAAGTACTTC. It yields the protein CASSHTAGGETKYF.

V usage is TRBV28 and J usage is TRBJ2-1; no firm D call. The CDR3 is 14 residues long. V lost 4 bases and J lost 6, with 13 bases in between. Germline V gives CDR1 MDHEN, CDR2 SYDVKM. Written as DNA, the CDR3 is TGTGCCAGCAGTTATGGAGTGGTGTCCAATGAGCAGTTCTTC. Its protein is CASSYGVVSNEQFF. Combining the CDR3 with reference TRBV28 and TRBJ2-1 gives the whole variable domain DVKVTQSSRYLVKRTGEKVFLECVQDMDHENMFWYRQDPGLGLRLIYFSYDVKMKEKGDIPEGYSVSREKKERFSLILESASTNQTSMYLCASSYGVVSNEQFFGPGTRLTVL.

The table lists this clonotype with many counts. The V and J genes are TRBV6-1 and TRBJ1-1; D uncertain. The V end was cut by 4 bases, the J end by 6 bases, with 21 bases between. CDR1 and CDR2 from the germline V gene are MNHNS and SASEGT. The CDR3 spans 16 residues. The CDR3 coding sequence is TGTGCCAGCAGTGCCCGGGCCCAAAGGCATGATCCTGAAGCTTTCTTT. It translates to CASSARAQRHDPEAFF.

The J gene is TRBJ1-1, the V gene TRBV19, with D possibly TRBD1 on 5 matching bases. CDR1 LNHDA and CDR2 SQIVND come from the germline V gene (reference sequence). Trimming took off 3 bases at V and 1 base at J, with 18 bases between the two ends. The CDR3 contains 17 residues. The CDR3 DNA reads as TGTGCCAGTAGTATCGGGGTCAGGGAGTCCGCGAACACTGAAGCTTTCTTT. Encoded protein: CASSIGVRESANTEAFF.

The chain combines TRBV11-2 with TRBJ2-5; D perhaps matches TRBD1 (6 bases). The CDR3 totals 15 residues. CDR1 is SGHAT and CDR2 is FQNNGV in the germline V gene. Between the trimmed V and J ends, which lost 5 bases and 1 base, there was a span of 14 bases. The CDR3 loop is CASSGRRTVQETQYF. The CDR3 region has the DNA TGTGCCAGCAGCGGAAGAAGGACAGTCCAAGAGACCCAGTACTTC.

This chain joins TRBV25-1 and TRBJ1-1; 9 nucleotides agree with TRBD1. V gave up 7 bases and J gave up 9 bases; unmatched junction bases: 12. This CDR3 contains 14 residues. Germline-derived CDR1 and CDR2 are MGHDK and SYGVNS. CDR3 loop: CASIPGTGYTKAFF. The CDR3 DNA follows: TGTGCCAGCATTCCCGGGACAGGGTATACGAAAGCTTTCTTT.

The rearrangement uses TRBV6-1 and TRBJ2-3, with D unclear. Germline CDR1 reads MNHNS; CDR2 reads SASEGT. Between the trimmed V and J ends, which lost 9 bases and 5 bases, there was a span of 15 bases. The CDR3 has 13 amino acids. The CDR3, as DNA: TGTGCCAGAAACCGGGTTAGTGGAGATACGCAGTATTTT. Translated, it gives CARNRVSGDTQYF.

At least ten counts were recorded for this clonotype. The CDR3: CASSQESGSSYNEQFF. In DNA form, the CDR3 reads TGCGCCAGCAGCCAAGAGAGCGGGAGCTCCTACAATGAGCAGTTCTTC. V gene TRBV4-3 combines with J gene TRBJ2-1, with TRBD2 identical over 8 bases. With 0 bases clipped from V and 0 bases from J, the junction kept 1 base outside the gene matches. From germline, CDR1 is LGHNA and CDR2 YSLEER. CDR3 length: 16 amino acids.

The sample holds many counts of this clonotype. The chain uses TRBV7-6 and TRBJ2-2; 8 nucleotides align to TRBD2. The CDR3 covers 16 residues. The J segment lost 7 bases and the V segment lost 3 bases, leaving 10 bases of the junction unmatched. Looked up from germline, CDR1 is SGHVS and CDR2 is FNYEAQ. The CDR3 here is CASSFRAREVGGELFF. The CDR3 DNA reads as TGTGCCAGCAGCTTTAGGGCGCGGGAGGTCGGCGGGGAGCTGTTTTTT.

This clonotype was recorded many times. J is TRBJ1-2 and V is TRBV6-1; 7 bases line up with TRBD1. V was clipped by 10 bases and J by 4 bases; unmatched bases: 6. Germline V gene sequence: CDR1 MNHNS, CDR2 SASEGT. The CDR3 contains 12 residues. CDR3 sequence reads: CATSQGVYGYTF. CDR3 DNA: TGTGCCACCAGCCAGGGGGTCTATGGCTACACCTTC.

Only a few counts were recorded for this clonotype. This chain connects TRBV3-1 to TRBJ2-5; D unclear. This CDR3 has 15 amino acids. The V gene's germline CDR1 is LGHDT and CDR2 YNNKEL (reference sequence). The V end was cut by 3 bases, the J end by 1 base, with 12 bases between. Written as DNA, the CDR3 is TGTGCCAGCAGCCAGGGGATGGGGATCCAAGAGACCCAGTACTTC. It codes for CASSQGMGIQETQYF.

The V gene is TRBV6-1, the J gene TRBJ2-1; D may correspond to TRBD1 or TRBD2 (5 bases each). Trimming left V 6 bases short and J 10 bases short, with 19 bases between. CDR3 length: 14 amino acids. CDR1 MNHNS and CDR2 SASEGT come from the germline V gene. The CDR3: CASRPYEGPYEQFF. The CDR3 DNA sequence: TGTGCCAGCAGACCCTACGAGGGACCCTACGAGCAGTTCTTC.

This clonotype has only a few counts. This chain connects TRBV5-4 to TRBJ2-3; 11 nucleotides align to TRBD2. The CDR3 sequence is 17 residues long. Germline lookup yields CDR1 SGHNT and CDR2 YYREEE (reference sequence). With 3 bases clipped from V and 3 bases from J, the junction kept 9 bases outside the gene matches. CDR3 nucleotides: TGTGCCAGCAGCTCCATGACTAGCGGGGCCGGGACAGATACGCAGTATTTT. Protein: CASSSMTSGAGTDTQYF. Filled out from reference TRBV5-4 and TRBJ2-3, the complete variable domain reads ETGVTQSPTHLIKTRGQQVTLRCSSQSGHNTVSWYQQALGQGPQFIFQYYREEENGRGNFPPRFSGLQFPNYSSELNVNALELDDSALYLCASSSMTSGAGTDTQYFGPGTRLTVL.

This clonotype was seen repeatedly, ten times or more. V and J are TRBV6-2 or TRBV6-3 and TRBJ2-1; 9 bases agree with TRBD1. The CDR3 is 15 amino acids. V lost 2 bases, J lost 2 bases, and 1 base stayed unmatched. Germline CDR1 and CDR2: MNHEY and SVGEGT. In DNA form, the CDR3 reads TGTGCCAGCAGTTACACAGGGGGCGCCTACAATGAGCAGTTCTTC. It specifies CASSYTGGAYNEQFF.

The table lists this clonotype with many counts. This sequence joins TRBV6-2 or TRBV6-3 and TRBJ2-7; tentative D call: TRBD1 (6 bases). CDR1 is MNHEY and CDR2 is SVGEGT in the germline V gene. This CDR3 comprises 15 residues. V lost 8 bases and J 3 bases, leaving 20 bases between the germline ends. The CDR3 sequence: CASLPSDSYVYEQYF. CDR3 bases: TGTGCCAGCCTCCCCTCGGACAGTTATGTCTACGAGCAGTACTTC.

This clonotype was counted many times. V usage is TRBV20-1 and J usage is TRBJ2-7, with 8 bases aligning to TRBD1. Germline-derived CDR1 and CDR2 are DFQATT and SNEGSKA (reference sequence). With 3 bases clipped from V and 7 bases from J, the junction kept 2 bases outside the gene matches. The CDR3 covers 11 residues. This CDR3 is CSARDRDEQYF. CDR3 sequence (DNA): TGCAGTGCTAGGGACAGGGATGAGCAGTACTTC.